This T cell receptor (beta chain) was sequenced for a study of blood T cell repertoires in COVID-19. Study as a whole: PBMCs, B-cell-depleted T cells, or T cells provided the cDNA or gDNA that made up the material.

V lost 6 bases to trimming and J lost 5 bases, with 17 bases between them. In germline, CDR1 is LGHDT, CDR2 YNNKEL (reference sequence). CDR3 length: 15 residues. Assay used: immunoSEQ multiplex PCR; TCRdb lists only in-frame clones, some missing. The repertoire holds 150,000 to 200,000 clones, with around 82% as singletons. The receptor was isolated from a woman of 80 years or more with acute or convalescent COVID-19. V gene TRBV3-1 (or the pseudogene TRBV3-2) combines with J gene TRBJ1-5, with D hard to call. The sample was peripheral blood. The CDR3 bases are TGTGCCAGCAGTCAAAACACGGGCGGGTATCAGCCCCAGCATTTT. It is translated as CASSQNTGGYQPQHF.